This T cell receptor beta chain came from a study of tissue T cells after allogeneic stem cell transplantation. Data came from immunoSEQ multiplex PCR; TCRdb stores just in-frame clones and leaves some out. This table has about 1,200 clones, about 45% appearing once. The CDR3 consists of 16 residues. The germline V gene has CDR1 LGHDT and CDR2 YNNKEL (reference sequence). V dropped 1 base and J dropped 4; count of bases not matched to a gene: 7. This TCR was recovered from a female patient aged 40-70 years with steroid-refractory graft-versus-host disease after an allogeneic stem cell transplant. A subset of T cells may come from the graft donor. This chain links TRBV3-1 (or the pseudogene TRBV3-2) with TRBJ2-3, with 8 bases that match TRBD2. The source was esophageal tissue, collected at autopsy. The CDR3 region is CASSQGRGAGADTQYF. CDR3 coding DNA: TGTGCCAGCAGCCAAGGGCGGGGGGCCGGGGCAGATACGCAGTATTTT.